A selection of T cell receptor beta chains follows, all from one sample in a study of CD8+CD57+ T cells in acquired aplastic anemia. TCRdb ran MiXCR on the reads and lists one entry per CDR3 protein. The data contain a few hundred thousand distinct CDR3 sequences, 65% to 80% of them singletons. The sample taken for sequencing was sorted CD4+, CD8+, or CD8+CD57+ T cells (not recorded which) from PBMCs. Receptor source: a human donor in good health, serving as a control. The CDR3 runs from the conserved cysteine through the conserved F or W. Fields, in order: J gene, clone size, D gene, V gene, CDR3 protein, CDR3 DNA. The D gene is left open where the match is weak. The size field is filled for only some rows; it gives once, few, many or a size class.

>TRBJ1-2|many|NA|TRBV2
CASSVVRNYGYTF
TGTGCCAGCAGTGTTGTACGGAACTATGGCTACACCTTC
>TRBJ2-1|NA|NA|TRBV2
CASSGRAEQFF
TGTGCCAGCAGTGGGAGGGCTGAGCAGTTCTTC
>TRBJ2-6|NA|TRBD1|TRBV12-3/TRBV12-4
CASSSQGASSGANVLTF
TGTGCCAGCAGTTCGCAGGGGGCGAGTTCTGGGGCCAACGTCCTGACTTTC
>TRBJ2-5|NA|NA|TRBV7-2
CASSLPSGTPYSETQYF
TGTGCCAGCAGCCTACCGTCGGGGACCCCCTACTCGGAGACCCAGTACTTC
>TRBJ1-5|NA|TRBD1|TRBV20-1
CSARVGTGAEQPQHF
TGCAGTGCTAGAGTCGGGACAGGGGCCGAACAGCCCCAGCATTTT
>TRBJ2-3|NA|TRBD2|TRBV20-1
CSPGGNPSTDTQYF
TGCAGTCCGGGGGGGAATCCCAGCACAGATACGCAGTATTTT
>TRBJ1-1|NA|NA|TRBV5-4
CASSYPPAEAFF
TGTGCCAGCAGTTACCCCCCCGCAGAAGCTTTCTTT
>TRBJ2-7|NA|NA|TRBV5-6
CASSLGRGGTYEQYF
TGTGCCAGCAGCTTAGGCAGGGGGGGGACCTACGAGCAGTACTTC
>TRBJ1-1|many|NA|TRBV11-2
CASSLGGRSNPEAFF
TGTGCCAGCAGCTTGGGGGGACGGTCGAACCCTGAAGCTTTCTTT
>TRBJ2-3|NA|NA|TRBV10-2
CASSEWPRGASTDTQYF
TGCGCCAGCAGTGAGTGGCCACGGGGGGCGAGCACAGATACGCAGTATTTT
>TRBJ1-1|many|NA|TRBV7-2
CASSLGRGETEAFF
TGTGCCAGCAGCCTCGGCCGCGGGGAAACTGAAGCTTTCTTT
>TRBJ1-6|many|TRBD1|TRBV30
CAWKGQGNSPLHF
TGTGCCTGGAAGGGACAGGGAAATTCACCCCTCCACTTT
>TRBJ2-3|NA|NA|TRBV9
CASSVTREGETQYF
TGTGCCAGTAGCGTCACGCGGGAAGGAGAGACCCAGTATTTT
>TRBJ1-2|many|TRBD1|TRBV4-2
CASRAGGGYGYTF
TGTGCCAGCAGGGCAGGGGGTGGTTATGGCTACACCTTC
>TRBJ2-5|many|NA|TRBV27
CASSFVGGRETQYF
TGTGCCAGCAGTTTTGTCGGGGGCAGGGAGACCCAGTACTTC
>TRBJ1-2|NA|TRBD1|TRBV12-3/TRBV12-4
CASTEDRLRGGYTF
TGTGCCAGCACCGAGGACAGGCTTAGGGGTGGCTACACCTTC
>TRBJ1-1|NA|TRBD1|TRBV5-1
CASRQGMDEKAFF
TGTGCCAGCCGACAGGGAATGGATGAAAAAGCTTTCTTT
>TRBJ2-3|NA|NA|TRBV7-2
CACSLEVNTQYF
TGTGCCTGCAGCTTAGAAGTCAATACGCAGTATTTT
>TRBJ1-5|NA|NA|TRBV9
CASSVGARGLPGQETQHF
TGTGCCAGCAGCGTAGGGGCTCGGGGGCTTCCAGGGCAAGAGACCCAGCATTTT
>TRBJ1-4|NA|NA|TRBV12-3/TRBV12-4
CASRDVEKLFF
TGTGCCAGCCGCGACGTTGAAAAACTGTTTTTT
>TRBJ1-1|many|NA|TRBV7-2
CASSSDTRAFF
TGTGCCAGCAGCTCGGACACCCGAGCTTTCTTT
>TRBJ1-5|NA|TRBD1|TRBV12-3/TRBV12-4
CASPGGQGRNQPQHF
TGTGCCTCACCGGGGGGACAGGGACGGAATCAGCCCCAGCATTTT
>TRBJ2-5|NA|TRBD1|TRBV20-1
CSARPDRDRAGETQYF
TGCAGTGCTAGACCTGATAGGGACAGGGCAGGAGAGACCCAGTACTTC
>TRBJ1-1|NA|TRBD1|TRBV5-1
CASRLKGRTGTEAFF
TGCGCCAGCAGACTAAAGGGTCGGACAGGAACTGAAGCTTTCTTT
>TRBJ1-6|few|TRBD1|TRBV20-1
CSARVGQGDSPLHF
TGCAGTGCTAGAGTTGGACAGGGGGATTCACCCCTCCACTTT
>TRBJ2-7|many|TRBD1|TRBV5-5
CASSPRGFYEQYF
TGTGCCAGCAGCCCCAGGGGGTTCTACGAGCAGTACTTC
>TRBJ2-5|NA|TRBD1|TRBV20-1
CSAIVATGNTQYF
TGCAGTGCGATCGTCGCGACAGGGAACACCCAGTACTTC
>TRBJ1-1|NA|TRBD1|TRBV9
CASSVGDRGYYGYTEAFF
TGTGCCAGCAGCGTAGGCGACAGGGGCTACTATGGCTACACTGAAGCTTTCTTT
>TRBJ2-7|NA|NA|TRBV6-5
CASSYSGSTYEQYF
TGTGCCAGCAGTTACTCGGGGTCCACCTACGAGCAGTACTTC
>TRBJ1-4|NA|NA|TRBV7-9
CASSFGGGYNSPLFF
TGTGCCAGCAGCTTTGGTGGGGGCTATAATTCACCCCTCTTTTTT
>TRBJ1-6|NA|NA|TRBV11-1
CASSLWPLQLCSYNSPLHF
TGTGCCAGCAGCTTATGGCCTCTGCAGCTGTGCTCCTATAATTCACCCCTCCACTTT
>TRBJ2-1|many|TRBD2|TRBV6-5
CASSSSGGTIELYNEQFF
TGTGCCAGCAGTTCCAGCGGGGGGACCATCGAGTTATACAATGAGCAGTTCTTC
>TRBJ2-7|NA|NA|TRBV11-2
CASSALYSSSYEQYF
TGTGCCAGCAGCGCACTTTACAGCAGCTCCTACGAGCAGTACTTC
>TRBJ1-6|NA|NA|TRBV6-6
CASSSDSSYNSPLHF
TGTGCCAGCAGTAGCGACAGCTCCTATAATTCACCCCTCCACTTT
>TRBJ1-2|NA|NA|TRBV29-1
CSAEAWDGYTF
TGCAGCGCCGAAGCATGGGATGGCTACACCTTC
>TRBJ2-7|many|TRBD1|TRBV12-3/TRBV12-4
CASSQGANEQYF
TGTGCCAGCAGTCAGGGGGCGAACGAGCAGTACTTC
>TRBJ2-7|NA|TRBD1|TRBV12-3/TRBV12-4
CASSLGTGLSYEQYF
TGTGCCAGCAGTTTGGGGACAGGGCTCTCCTACGAGCAGTACTTC
>TRBJ1-2|NA|NA|TRBV7-9
CASSTTHSGTYDQF
TGTGCCAGCAGCACTACTCACTCGGGTACCTACGACCAGTTC
>TRBJ2-5|few|NA|TRBV18
CASSPPGAQETQYF
TGTGCCAGCTCACCTCCAGGGGCCCAAGAGACCCAGTACTTC
>TRBJ1-5|NA|TRBD1|TRBV20-1
CSAMGQCNKVGQPQHF
TGCAGTGCTATGGGACAGTGCAATAAGGTGGGTCAGCCCCAGCATTTT
>TRBJ2-4|NA|NA|TRBV5-8
CASSLAVVAKNIQYF
TGTGCCAGCAGCTTAGCTGTAGTAGCCAAAAACATTCAGTACTTC
>TRBJ1-2|many|TRBD1|TRBV18
CASSPRTGGYGYTF
TGTGCCAGCTCACCGCGGACAGGGGGATATGGCTACACCTTC
>TRBJ1-1|NA|NA|TRBV5-1
CASSRGLTNTEAFF
TGCGCCAGCAGCCGGGGACTGACGAACACTGAAGCTTTCTTT
>TRBJ2-5|NA|NA|TRBV2
CASSEGPRGVKTHLF
TGTGCCAGCAGCGAAGGACCTAGGGGCGTTAAGACACACCTCTTC
>TRBJ2-3|few|NA|TRBV3-1
CASSQVGELGDTQYF
TGTGCCAGCAGCCAAGTGGGGGAGCTGGGTGATACGCAGTATTTT
>TRBJ1-1|NA|NA|TRBV10-3
CAISPQESEAFF
TGTGCCATCAGTCCCCAAGAGAGCGAAGCTTTCTTT
>TRBJ1-2|many|NA|TRBV20-1
CSARSDRDNDGYTF
TGCAGTGCTAGGTCTGACCGGGACAACGATGGCTACACCTTC
>TRBJ1-2|NA|NA|TRBV20-1
CSAKKQGGESYTF
TGCAGTGCTAAGAAACAGGGAGGGGAGAGCTACACCTTC
>TRBJ2-1|few|NA|TRBV20-1
CSASANQGEQFF
TGCAGTGCCAGTGCTAATCAAGGTGAGCAGTTCTTC
>TRBJ2-1|once|NA|TRBV19
CASSMAGHTDNEQFF
TGTGCCAGTAGTATGGCTGGGCACACGGACAATGAGCAGTTCTTC
>TRBJ2-7|NA|TRBD2|TRBV9
CASSVGGESYEQYF
TGTGCCAGCAGCGTTGGGGGGGAGTCCTACGAGCAGTACTTC
>TRBJ2-1|NA|NA|TRBV2
CASSEEGVSYNEQFF
TGTGCCAGCAGTGAAGAGGGTGTCTCCTACAATGAGCAGTTCTTC
>TRBJ2-5|NA|TRBD2|TRBV11-3
CASSTGLAAETQYF
TGTGCCAGCAGCACAGGACTAGCGGCGGAGACCCAGTACTTC
>TRBJ1-1|NA|NA|TRBV12-3/TRBV12-4
CASRPRRNTEAFF
TGTGCCAGCAGACCGAGACGGAACACTGAAGCTTTCTTT
>TRBJ1-2|once|NA|TRBV7-8
CASSLPGSYEQYFF
TGTGCCAGCAGCTTACCGGGGAGCTACGAGCAGTACTTCTTC
>TRBJ1-1|NA|NA|TRBV7-2
CASSIRGSVQVALF
TGTGCCAGCAGCATCCGAGGGTCGGTGCAGGTAGCTTTGTTT
>TRBJ2-5|NA|NA|TRBV19
CASSITSSQETQYF
TGTGCCAGTAGTATAACTAGCAGCCAAGAGACCCAGTACTTC
>TRBJ2-3|NA|TRBD1|TRBV12-3/TRBV12-4
CASSLLGTGVETDTQYF
TGTGCCAGCAGCTTACTCGGGACAGGGGTTGAGACAGATACGCAGTATTTT
>TRBJ2-1|few|NA|TRBV5-1
CASSLETSSYNEQFF
TGCGCCAGCAGCTTAGAGACTTCATCCTACAATGAGCAGTTCTTC
>TRBJ1-3|NA|NA|TRBV12-3/TRBV12-4
CASRIQSLSGTTIYF
TGTGCCAGCAGAATACAGTCGCTCTCTGGAACCACCATATATTTT